The entry below describes one TCR beta chain. This sample is part of a study of blood T cell repertoires in COVID-19. Per the study methods: Amplification with reference gene primers provided the estimates of nucleated cell counts. Method: immunoSEQ multiplex PCR; TCRdb's copy keeps in-frame clones and lacks some. From that table come the V and J calls and clone size; the DNA was used to work out D and trimming. Of roughly 320,000 clones listed, around 90% are singletons. V lost 6 bases to trimming and J lost 2 bases; unmatched junction nucleotides: 4. Germline CDR1 is LNHDA and CDR2 is SQIVND (reference sequence). The length of the CDR3 is 15 residues.

The gene calls are TRBV19 and TRBJ2-3; 11 nucleotides agree with TRBD2. This receptor was taken from a man between 65 and 85 years old with acute or convalescent COVID-19. Input material: peripheral blood. The CDR3 DNA sequence: TGTGCCAGTAGAACGACTAGCGGGGCCACAGATACGCAGTATTTT. Its translation: CASRTTSGATDTQYF.